The 27 T cell receptor beta chains in this list originate from one sample, sequenced in a study of T cells in localized non-small cell lung cancer. The table came from immunoSEQ multiplex PCR; TCRdb's copy has only in-frame clones and leaves some out. The table records more than 45,000 clones, over 70% of them present only once. The sequencing here drew on peripheral blood mononuclear cells, taken before any cancer treatment. Every receptor here comes from a man between 40 and 70 years old with stage III lung adenocarcinoma.

This clone came up a few times. V and J are TRBV4-1 and TRBJ2-7, with D possibly TRBD1 on 5 matching bases. Per the germline V gene, CDR1 is MGHRA and CDR2 is YSYEKL. V lost 3 bases and J 0 bases, leaving 9 bases between the germline ends. There are 14 residues in the CDR3. The CDR3 reads CASSQGHSSYEQYF. In nucleotides, the CDR3 is TGCGCCAGCAGCCAGGGGCATAGCTCCTACGAGCAGTACTTC.

This clone was seen only a few times. The genes are TRBV6-6 and TRBJ2-1; 8 bases line up with TRBD2. Germline-derived CDR1 and CDR2 are MNHNY and SVGAGI (reference sequence). The V gene end was trimmed by 0 bases and the J gene end by 6 bases; junction bases not matched to a gene: 7. The CDR3 spans 16 residues. Here the CDR3 DNA reads TGTGCCAGCAGTTACTCGAGTAGCGGGACCTCCAATGAGCAGTTCTTC. Protein sequence: CASSYSSSGTSNEQFF.

A few counts support this clone. The chain has TRBV19 and TRBJ2-7; D perhaps matches TRBD1 (6 bases). CDR3 size: 13 residues. Germline V gives CDR1 LNHDA, CDR2 SQIVND (reference sequence). V was trimmed by 9 bases and J by 3 bases, leaving 15 bases between them. The CDR3 reads CASMDSNLYEQYF. The CDR3 bases are TGTGCCAGCATGGACAGTAACCTCTACGAGCAGTACTTC.

V and J are TRBV6-5 and TRBJ1-1; D call uncertain. The CDR3 length is 12 residues. Trimming cost V 8 bases and J 4 bases, with 11 bases left between them. In germline, CDR1 is MNHEY, CDR2 SVGAGI. In DNA, the CDR3 is TGTGCCAGCGGGCTGGGGAGCACTGAAGCTTTCTTT. Its translation is CASGLGSTEAFF.

This clone was observed once. The chain recombines TRBV5-6 with TRBJ1-2; 7 bases agree with TRBD1. CDR1 is SGHDT, CDR2 YYEEEE, per germline. The length of the CDR3 is 16 residues. The V gene end was trimmed by 7 bases and the J gene end by 4 bases; junction bases not matched to a gene: 16. The CDR3 bases are TGTGCCAGCGGATCTCTTAACCGGGACAGCAGCTATGGCTACACCTTC. Its translation: CASGSLNRDSSYGYTF.

The chain links TRBV6-5 to TRBJ1-6, with no clear D. V was trimmed by 5 bases and J by 9 bases, leaving 14 bases between them. The CDR3 has 14 residues. Germline CDR1 and CDR2: MNHEY and SVGAGI. CDR3 sequence (DNA): TGTGCCAGCAGTCAGGACTTTGTTGGTTCACCCCTCCACTTT. Translated, it gives CASSQDFVGSPLHF.

This clone came up once. This chain uses TRBV6-6 with TRBJ2-2; no clear D gene. The V gene's germline CDR1 is MNHNY and CDR2 SVGAGI (reference sequence). Trimming cost V 6 bases and J 0 bases, with 8 bases left between them. CDR3 length equals 14 residues. The CDR3 protein is CASSITANTGELFF. CDR3 in DNA: TGTGCCAGCAGCATTACAGCGAACACCGGGGAGCTGTTTTTT.

The J gene is TRBJ2-5, the V gene TRBV5-4; D unclear. Trimming took 0 bases from V and 5 from J, leaving 8 bases between them. This CDR3 is built from 13 residues. Germline loops: CDR1 SGHNT, CDR2 YYREEE (reference sequence). The DNA for the CDR3 is TGTGCCAGCAGCTTGGATTATAGCGAGACCCAGTACTTC. It yields the protein CASSLDYSETQYF.

This rearrangement joins TRBV30 to TRBJ2-3, with 10 bases lining up with TRBD2. The CDR3 loop spans 14 amino acids. Germline CDR1 GTSNPN, CDR2 SVGIG (reference sequence). V lost 4 bases and J lost 7; bases outside the gene matches: 8. CDR3 coding DNA: TGTGCCTGGAAATCCAGCGGGAGGGCAAATACGCAGTATTTT. This sequence encodes CAWKSSGRANTQYF.

V gene TRBV28 combines with J gene TRBJ1-1; D not resolved. The CDR3 spans 15 residues. CDR1 MDHEN and CDR2 SYDVKM come from the germline V gene. The V end lost 6 bases, the J end lost 6 bases, and 20 bases lay between the germline ends. CDR3 sequence: CASSQAGRTRPEAFF. DNA of the CDR3: TGTGCCAGCAGCCAGGCAGGACGAACAAGACCTGAAGCTTTCTTT.

This chain links TRBV5-4 with TRBJ2-1, with D unclear. V was cut by 4 bases and J by 5 bases, with 13 bases left in between. The CDR3 runs to 14 residues. The germline V gene has CDR1 SGHNT and CDR2 YYREEE (reference sequence). CDR3 sequence reads: CASSTARSNNEQFF. Written as DNA, the CDR3 is TGTGCCAGCAGCACGGCGCGGAGTAACAATGAGCAGTTCTTC.

In its sample, this clone was seen once. In DNA form, the CDR3 reads TGCAGCGTTGGGAACACAGAAGAGACCCAGTACTTC. As protein: CSVGNTEETQYF. This chain connects TRBV29-1 to TRBJ2-5; D call uncertain. Trimming took off 4 bases at V and 3 bases at J, with 9 bases between the two ends. CDR1 SQVTM and CDR2 ANQGSEA come from the germline V gene. This CDR3 has 12 amino acids.

This chain links TRBV19 with TRBJ2-1; D remains unclear. The CDR3 is 14 amino acids. CDR1 and CDR2 (germline): LNHDA, SQIVND (reference sequence). V was clipped by 7 bases and J by 6 bases, with 16 bases between them. As DNA, the CDR3 is TGTGCCAGTAAGGCCGGACCCCGAAGCAATGAGCAGTTCTTC. Translation gives CASKAGPRSNEQFF.

CDR3: CASSFSGISYEQYF. The CDR3 region has the DNA TGTGCCAGCAGCTTCTCAGGGATCTCCTACGAGCAGTACTTC. The chain uses TRBV7-9 and TRBJ2-7; D is perhaps TRBD1 (5 bases). The CDR3 extends over 14 amino acids. Germline CDR1 and CDR2: SEHNR and FQNEAQ (reference sequence). V was shortened by 3 bases and J by 0 bases, with 9 bases between the two germline ends.

V usage is TRBV28 and J usage is TRBJ1-1, with TRBD1 identical over 8 bases. CDR1 and CDR2 from the germline V gene are MDHEN and SYDVKM. The CDR3 spans 16 residues. The V gene end was trimmed by 4 bases and the J gene end by 1 base; junction bases not matched to a gene: 8. DNA of the CDR3: TGTGCCAGCAGTTCATCAGGGGGCTCGTGGAACACTGAAGCTTTCTTT. Translating gives CASSSSGGSWNTEAFF.

CDR3 protein: CASSQDSGTGLGEKLFF. In DNA form, the CDR3 reads TGCGCCAGCAGCCAAGACTCCGGGACAGGGTTGGGGGAAAAACTGTTTTTT. The genes are TRBV4-1 and TRBJ1-4; 9 bases line up with TRBD1. This CDR3 is 17 amino acids long. V was pared by 0 bases and J by 8 bases, with 10 bases of the junction left unmatched. Germline CDR1 reads MGHRA; CDR2 reads YSYEKL.

This chain joins TRBV7-9 and TRBJ1-1; D gene unclear. Germline V CDR1 and CDR2: SEHNR, FQNEAQ (reference sequence). This CDR3 region has 15 residues. V was pared by 2 bases and J by 2 bases, with 12 bases between. Here the CDR3 DNA reads TGTGCCAGCAGCTTATGGGAGGGCAGAAACACTGAAGCTTTCTTT. Translation gives CASSLWEGRNTEAFF.

V gene TRBV5-4 combines with J gene TRBJ2-1, with no clear D. CDR3 length equals 14 residues. V was shortened by 8 bases and J by 8 bases, with 20 bases between the two germline ends. From germline, CDR1 is SGHNT and CDR2 YYREEE (reference sequence). CDR3 amino acids: CASATGPVEDEQFF. The CDR3 bases are TGTGCCAGTGCTACCGGCCCGGTAGAGGATGAGCAGTTCTTC.

This chain uses TRBV2 with TRBJ1-5, with unresolved D. Germline lookup yields CDR1 SNHLY and CDR2 FYNNEI. V was trimmed by 3 bases and J by 0 bases, leaving 6 bases between them. The CDR3 loop spans 14 amino acids. In nucleotides, the CDR3 is TGTGCCAGCAGTGACCGCAGTAGCAATCAGCCCCAGCATTTT. Amino acids: CASSDRSSNQPQHF.

The chain couples TRBV5-5 to TRBJ2-7; a weak D match, TRBD2 (6 bases). Germline CDR1 is SGHKS and CDR2 is YYEKEE (reference sequence). V lost 6 bases and J lost 4, with 14 bases in between. This CDR3 has 13 residues. CDR3 region: CASNLAEGYEQYF. The CDR3 DNA reads TGTGCCAGCAACCTCGCGGAGGGGTACGAGCAGTACTTC. Variable domain in full (rest from reference TRBV5-5 and TRBJ2-7): DAGVTQSPTHLIKTRGQQVTLRCSPISGHKSVSWYQQVLGQGPQFIFQYYEKEERGRGNFPDRFSARQFPNYSSELNVNALLLGDSALYLCASNLAEGYEQYFGPGTRLTVT.

The rearrangement uses TRBV14 and TRBJ2-5; 9 bases map to TRBD2. Germline V gene lookup returns CDR1 SGHDN and CDR2 FVKESK. Losses at the gene ends were 3 bases for V and 2 bases for J; bases not matched to a gene: 4. CDR3 length: 15 amino acids. The CDR3: CASSQLAGKQETQYF. The CDR3 DNA reads TGTGCCAGCAGCCAGCTAGCGGGGAAACAAGAGACCCAGTACTTC.

The chain employs TRBV11-3 and TRBJ2-1; 8 nucleotides line up with TRBD2. Germline CDR1 is SGHNT and CDR2 is YENEEA. CDR3 length: 16 residues. V lost 3 bases and J lost 0; bases outside the gene matches: 4. CDR3 region: CASSFRSGNSYNEQFF. The CDR3 DNA is TGTGCCAGCAGCTTTCGTAGCGGGAACTCCTACAATGAGCAGTTCTTC.

The chain employs TRBV6-5 and TRBJ1-1; D possibly corresponds to TRBD1 (6 bases). V gave up 5 bases and J gave up 3 bases, with 10 bases separating them. Germline V gene data show CDR1 as MNHEY and CDR2 as SVGAGI. CDR3 size: 13 residues. The CDR3 region has the DNA TGTGCCAGCAGTCACAGGGAACACACTGAAGCTTTCTTT. Translated, it gives CASSHREHTEAFF.

This chain links TRBV5-1 with TRBJ2-7, with 15 nucleotides matching TRBD2. The J segment lost 5 bases and the V segment lost 4 bases, leaving 7 bases of the junction unmatched. Germline CDR1 is SGHRS and CDR2 is YFSETQ. The CDR3 extends over 16 amino acids. For the CDR3, the DNA is TGCGCCAGCAGCCCGGGGACTAGCGGGGGGTACGACGAGCAGTACTTC. This encodes CASSPGTSGGYDEQYF.

This clone was observed a single time. This chain joins TRBV11-2 and TRBJ2-3; D may be TRBD2 (5 bases). Germline loops: CDR1 SGHAT, CDR2 FQNNGV. This CDR3 spans 12 amino acids. V dropped 6 bases and J dropped 5 bases, with 9 bases sitting between them. The CDR3 is CASRSGRDTQYF. The CDR3 region has the DNA TGTGCCAGCAGGTCGGGGAGAGATACGCAGTATTTT.

This rearrangement joins TRBV7-8 to TRBJ2-3; TRBD2 matches 14 bases. The V gene's germline CDR1 is SGHVS and CDR2 FQNEAQ. After removal of 5 bases from V and 6 bases from J, the junction contained 19 bases not matched to a gene. The CDR3 covers 20 residues. This CDR3 is CASSIDRPSTSGRVDDTQYF. The CDR3 DNA follows: TGTGCCAGCAGCATTGACAGACCCTCGACTAGCGGGAGGGTAGACGATACGCAGTATTTT.

This clone was seen a few times. The gene calls are TRBV11-3 and TRBJ2-7, with a weak D call TRBD1 (6 bases). Germline assignment: CDR1 SGHNT and CDR2 YENEEA. V was pared by 5 bases and J by 6 bases, with 17 bases between. The CDR3 contains 14 residues. The CDR3 sequence is CASSQQGTSLEQYF. For the CDR3, the DNA is TGTGCCAGCAGCCAACAGGGAACCTCCCTCGAGCAGTACTTC.